This TCR beta chain was recorded in a study of OX40 agonist ivuxolimab in advanced cancers. Study details: In this cohort, patients received ivuxolimab, an agonistic anti-OX40 (CD134) antibody. Partial responses were achieved by three patients: one hepatocellular carcinoma, two cutaneous melanoma. General study findings and limits: Researchers report that CD8+ T cells had, on average, more expanded clones than CD4+. CD4+ and CD8+ blood T cells expanded clonally by week 6 at 0.1 to 3.0 mg/kg.

In the case of this clone: Its target is unknown.

TCRdb's copy holds only in-frame clones and misses some; the assay was immunoSEQ multiplex PCR. The sample shows about 51,000 clones, 80% to 85% of them seen only once. The CDR3 length is 13 residues. J lost 1 base, V lost 10 bases, and 6 bases had no gene match. Germline V CDR1 and CDR2: ENHRY, SYGVKD. The specimen comprised CD4+ or CD8+ T cells sorted from blood, sampled in a trial of the OX40 agonist ivuxolimab. This TCR derives from an adult with an advanced solid tumor such as melanoma, head and neck, liver or kidney cancer. V is TRBV10-3 and J is TRBJ1-1; 7 bases agree with TRBD1. CDR3 DNA sequence: TGTGCCACAACTCGGGACAGGAACACTGAAGCTTTCTTT. Its protein is CATTRDRNTEAFF.